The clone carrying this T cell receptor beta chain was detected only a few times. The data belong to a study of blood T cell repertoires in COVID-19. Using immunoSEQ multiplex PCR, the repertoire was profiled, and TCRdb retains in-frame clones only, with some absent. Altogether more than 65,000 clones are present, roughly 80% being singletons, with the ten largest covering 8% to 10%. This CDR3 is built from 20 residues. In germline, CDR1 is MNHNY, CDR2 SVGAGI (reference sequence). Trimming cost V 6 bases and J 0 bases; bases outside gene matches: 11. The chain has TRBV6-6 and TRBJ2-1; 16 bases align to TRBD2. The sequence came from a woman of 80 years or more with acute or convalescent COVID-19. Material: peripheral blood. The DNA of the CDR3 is TGTGCCAGCAGCCAACCTCCGGGACTAGCGGGGGGGAGCTCCTACAATGAGCAGTTCTTC. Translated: CASSQPPGLAGGSSYNEQFF.